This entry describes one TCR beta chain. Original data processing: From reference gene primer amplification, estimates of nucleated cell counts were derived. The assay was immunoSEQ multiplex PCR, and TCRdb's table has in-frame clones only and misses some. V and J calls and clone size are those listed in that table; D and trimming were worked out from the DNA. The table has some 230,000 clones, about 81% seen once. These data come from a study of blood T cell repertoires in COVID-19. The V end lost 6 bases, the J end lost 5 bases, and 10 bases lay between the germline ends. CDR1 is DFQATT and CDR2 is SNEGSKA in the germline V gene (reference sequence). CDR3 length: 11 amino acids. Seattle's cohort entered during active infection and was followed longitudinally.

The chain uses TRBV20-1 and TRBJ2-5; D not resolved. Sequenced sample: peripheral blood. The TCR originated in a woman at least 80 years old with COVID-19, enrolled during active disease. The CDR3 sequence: CSAFQRETQYF. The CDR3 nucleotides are TGCAGTGCGTTTCAGAGGGAGACCCAGTACTTC.